This T cell receptor beta chain was retrieved from a study of identical twins. Study observations and caveats: Researchers caution that invariant MAIT and iNKT cells could partly confound zero-insertion analyses. Cross-sectional statistical analysis was relied on for the conclusions, without the same donors being followed. Insertions were reduced in abundant cord blood beta clonotypes but not in memory repertoires.

This clonotype was observed a handful of times. Its matching antigen is unknown. The CDR3 is 14 residues long. TCRdb recomputed calls from the 5' RACE reads with MiXCR, one row per CDR3 protein. There are 690,000 or so distinct CDR3 sequences in the sample; 8% to 9% occur only once, and 0.98% lies in the top ten. A further study also used this sample, focusing on yellow fever vaccine responses in identical twins.

The rearrangement links TRBV21-1 to TRBJ2-2; the table's D call, TRBD2, has no DNA check behind it. TRBV21-1 is given as a pseudogene. The receptor comes from a woman between 18 and 30 years old in good health. Specimen: PBMCs. As DNA, the CDR3 is TGTGCCAGCAGCGCCCTAGATCACACCGGGGAGCTGTTTTTT. This encodes CASSALDHTGELFF.